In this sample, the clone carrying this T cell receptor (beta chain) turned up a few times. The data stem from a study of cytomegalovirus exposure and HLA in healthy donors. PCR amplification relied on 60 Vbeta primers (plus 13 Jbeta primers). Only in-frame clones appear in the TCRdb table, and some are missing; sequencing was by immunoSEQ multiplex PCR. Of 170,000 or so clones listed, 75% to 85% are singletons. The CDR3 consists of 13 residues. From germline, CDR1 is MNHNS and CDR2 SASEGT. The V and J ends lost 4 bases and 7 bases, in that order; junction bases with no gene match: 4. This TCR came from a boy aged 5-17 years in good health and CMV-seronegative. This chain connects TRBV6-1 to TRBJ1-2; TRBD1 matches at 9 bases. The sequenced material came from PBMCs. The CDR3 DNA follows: TGTGCCAGCAGTGCCCGGACAGGGGTTGGCTACACCTTC. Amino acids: CASSARTGVGYTF.